The 29 T cell receptor beta chains presented below share a single source sample, sequenced in a study of blood T cell repertoires in COVID-19. The method was immunoSEQ multiplex PCR; TCRdb's version includes in-frame clones alone and lacks a portion of them. This table has 200,000 to 250,000 clones, 75% to 90% appearing once. Sequencing was done on a sample of PBMCs or T cells enriched from blood (not recorded which). Receptors originate from a woman in her 30s who had recovered from COVID-19.

The chain is built from TRBV4-1 and TRBJ2-5; no reliable D call. Between the trimmed V and J ends, which lost 4 bases and 10 bases, there was a span of 28 bases. The V gene's germline CDR1 is MGHRA and CDR2 YSYEKL. This CDR3 has 17 residues. The CDR3 spells CASSLVLVRSEKRYQYF. DNA of the CDR3: TGCGCCAGCAGCCTCGTCTTGGTCCGTTCGGAGAAAAGGTACCAGTACTTC.

This clone showed up just once. The chain carries TRBV27 and TRBJ2-7, with TRBD1 as a possible D gene (6 bases). V was pared by 6 bases and J by 4 bases, with 19 bases between. Germline V gene sequence: CDR1 MNHEY, CDR2 SMNVEV (reference sequence). CDR3 length: 15 amino acids. In nucleotides, the CDR3 is TGTGCCAGCAGCCAAGACACACGCCAGGGGTACGAGCAGTACTTC. It specifies CASSQDTRQGYEQYF.

The DNA of the CDR3 is TGTGCCAGCAGCTGGGGAGATTACAATGAGCAGTTCTTC. Amino acid sequence: CASSWGDYNEQFF. The rearrangement joins TRBV7-6 to TRBJ2-1; D possibly corresponds to TRBD2 (5 bases). V lost 4 bases and J lost 4, with 8 bases in between. CDR1 and CDR2 (germline): SGHVS, FNYEAQ. The CDR3 totals 13 residues.

The chain recombines TRBV6-2 or TRBV6-3 with TRBJ2-1; D is perhaps TRBD2 (5 bases). This CDR3 spans 14 amino acids. Trimming pared 4 bases from V and 4 bases from J, leaving 11 bases between. Germline V gene lookup returns CDR1 MNHEY and CDR2 SVGEGT. CDR3 region: CASSSTGIYNEQFF. The DNA of the CDR3 is TGTGCCAGCAGTTCTACGGGGATATACAATGAGCAGTTCTTC.

This clone appeared once. The V call is TRBV12-5, the J call TRBJ2-1, with a tentative D call TRBD2 (5 bases). The CDR3 has 13 amino acids. V lost 3 bases and J lost 8, with 11 bases in between. Germline V CDR1 and CDR2: LGHNT, FRNRAP. This CDR3 is CASGLGGSYEQFF. The CDR3 DNA reads as TGTGCTAGTGGTTTAGGTGGGAGTTATGAGCAGTTCTTC.

The rearrangement joins TRBV4-3 to TRBJ1-2; TRBD1 matches at 8 bases. CDR1 is LGHNA, CDR2 YSLEER, per germline. The CDR3 runs 15 residues. With V trimmed by 3 bases and J by 4 bases, 7 bases remained unmatched. CDR3 region: CASSQSLQGVYGYTF. CDR3 coding DNA: TGCGCCAGCAGCCAGTCCTTACAGGGGGTCTATGGCTACACCTTC.

This chain joins TRBV4-3 and TRBJ2-1; no reliable D call. Germline V gene sequence: CDR1 LGHNA, CDR2 YSLEER. The CDR3 contains 13 residues. V lost 2 bases, J lost 5 bases, and 7 bases lay in between. The CDR3: CASSQWQDNEQFF. CDR3 nucleotide sequence: TGCGCCAGCAGCCAATGGCAGGACAATGAGCAGTTCTTC.

V is TRBV15 and J is TRBJ2-5; D gene ambiguous. The germline V and J ends were trimmed by 1 base and 1 base, with 7 bases remaining between them. The CDR3 is made up of 14 amino acids. Germline assignment: CDR1 LNHNV and CDR2 YYDKDF (reference sequence). CDR3 bases: TGTGCCACCAGCAGAGCGTATCCCCAAGAGACCCAGTACTTC. Its protein is CATSRAYPQETQYF.

This clone came up a few times. V usage is TRBV7-9 and J usage is TRBJ2-2, with D perhaps TRBD2 (6 bases). The V and J ends lost 0 bases and 6 bases respectively, with 14 bases between them. The CDR3 consists of 16 residues. The germline CDR1 and CDR2 sequences are SEHNR and FQNEAQ (reference sequence). The CDR3 DNA is TGTGCCAGCAGCTTAGCCGGGTCCGGAGGGGCCGGGGAGCTGTTTTTT. Translated, it gives CASSLAGSGGAGELFF.

CDR3 residues: CAGHEGYTF. The CDR3 coding sequence is TGTGCCGGACATGAGGGCTACACCTTC. The V and J genes are TRBV30 and TRBJ1-2, with a tentative D call TRBD1 (5 bases). The CDR3 spans 9 residues. Germline CDR1 GTSNPN, CDR2 SVGIG (reference sequence). Between the trimmed V and J ends, which lost 8 bases and 8 bases, there was a span of 9 bases.

The chain couples TRBV28 to TRBJ1-1; D unresolved. The CDR3 consists of 12 residues. Trimming took 6 bases from V and 5 from J, leaving 10 bases between them. CDR1 and CDR2 from the germline V gene are MDHEN and SYDVKM. CDR3 nucleotides: TGTGCCAGCAGGTTCGGGAGGACTGAAGCTTTCTTT. It is translated as CASRFGRTEAFF.

The genes are TRBV18 and TRBJ2-1; 7 nucleotides match TRBD2. Per germline, CDR1 KGHSH and CDR2 LQKENI. With V trimmed by 6 bases and J by 6 bases, 8 bases remained unmatched. The CDR3 totals 14 residues. The CDR3 spells CASSQGASGNEQFF. The CDR3 bases are TGTGCCAGCTCGCAAGGGGCTAGCGGCAATGAGCAGTTCTTC.

V and J are TRBV30 and TRBJ2-2; D remains ambiguous. The germline CDR1 and CDR2 sequences are GTSNPN and SVGIG (reference sequence). The ends were cut back, 1 base at V and 1 base at J, with 4 bases in the middle. The CDR3 consists of 13 residues. The CDR3 sequence is CAWSAGNTGELFF. As DNA, the CDR3 is TGTGCCTGGAGTGCGGGGAACACCGGGGAGCTGTTTTTT.

V gene TRBV30 combines with J gene TRBJ2-7; possible D gene TRBD1, 7 bases. Germline V lookup: CDR1 GTSNPN, CDR2 SVGIG (reference sequence). The CDR3 consists of 14 residues. Trimming shortened V by 1 base and J by 2 bases, and 12 bases separated the two germline ends. The CDR3 protein is CAWSGGGTAYEQYF. Here the CDR3 DNA reads TGTGCCTGGAGTGGCGGCGGGACAGCCTACGAGCAGTACTTC.

The chain is built from TRBV19 and TRBJ2-7, with a possible D match to TRBD2 (6 bases). This CDR3 comprises 15 residues. Germline-derived CDR1 and CDR2 are LNHDA and SQIVND (reference sequence). Trimming took off 5 bases at V and 4 bases at J, with 18 bases between the two ends. This CDR3 reads CASSPLAFLAYEQYF. CDR3 DNA sequence: TGTGCCAGTAGTCCCCTAGCGTTCTTGGCGTACGAGCAGTACTTC.

This clone was picked up one time. The chain has TRBV28 and TRBJ2-3; tentatively, D is TRBD1 (5 bases). Germline V gene data show CDR1 as MDHEN and CDR2 as SYDVKM. The CDR3 length is 15 residues. The V and J ends lost 3 bases and 6 bases respectively, with 16 bases between them. The DNA for the CDR3 is TGTGCCAGCAGTTTTAACGGTCTAGGGGTGGATACGCAGTATTTT. Translation: CASSFNGLGVDTQYF.

The genes are TRBV20-1 and TRBJ2-1; the D gene is possibly TRBD2 (5 bases). Trimming removed 8 bases from V and 7 bases from J, with 12 bases in between. The germline V gene has CDR1 DFQATT and CDR2 SNEGSKA (reference sequence). This CDR3 contains 11 residues. In DNA form, the CDR3 reads TGCAGTTCCGGGGAGTGGAATGAGCAGTTCTTC. It encodes CSSGEWNEQFF.

The rearrangement links TRBV28 to TRBJ1-2, with D possibly being TRBD1 (5 bases). The V and J ends lost 4 bases and 8 bases respectively, with 23 bases between them. The CDR3 extends over 16 amino acids. Germline CDR1 MDHEN, CDR2 SYDVKM. In DNA, the CDR3 is TGTGCCAGCAGTTCCCACGCGTCGACACTTCAGGGCGGCTACACCTTC. Its translation is CASSSHASTLQGGYTF.

The chain combines TRBV11-2 with TRBJ1-6, with D unresolved. V dropped 5 bases and J dropped 0 bases, with 8 bases sitting between them. CDR1 SGHAT and CDR2 FQNNGV come from the germline V gene. This CDR3 region has 15 residues. The CDR3 coding sequence is TGTGCCAGCAGCCGTTCTAGCTCCTATAATTCACCCCTCCACTTT. Translated: CASSRSSSYNSPLHF.

The chain employs TRBV30 and TRBJ1-2; D possibly corresponds to TRBD1 (6 bases). The CDR3 runs to 12 residues. The germline CDR1 and CDR2 sequences are GTSNPN and SVGIG (reference sequence). V was pared by 8 bases and J by 6 bases, with 16 bases between. The CDR3: CAGNRERDGYTF. In DNA form, the CDR3 reads TGTGCCGGCAACAGGGAGAGGGATGGCTACACCTTC. The full variable domain, its missing parts supplied by reference TRBV30 and TRBJ1-2, is SQTIHQWPATLVQPVGSPLSLECTVEGTSNPNLYWYRQAAGRGLQLLFYSVGIGQISSEVPQNLSASRPQDRQFILSSKKLLLSDSGFYLCAGNRERDGYTFGSGTRLTVV.

This chain links TRBV2 with TRBJ2-2, with 8 bases fitting TRBD2. Per the germline V gene, CDR1 is SNHLY and CDR2 is FYNNEI. The junction had 5 bases not matched to a gene; V was cut back by 7 bases and J by 1 base. The CDR3 totals 15 residues. CDR3 nucleotide sequence: TGTGCCAGCAACCGGGCGGGAGGGAACACCGGGGAGCTGTTTTTT. This codes for CASNRAGGNTGELFF.

V usage is TRBV30 and J usage is TRBJ2-3, with 16 bases that match TRBD2. V lost 4 bases, J lost 3 bases, and 13 bases stayed unmatched. CDR1 GTSNPN and CDR2 SVGIG come from the germline V gene (reference sequence). This CDR3 is 19 amino acids long. The CDR3 region is CAWTLRLGLAGGPTDTQYF. The CDR3 DNA follows: TGTGCCTGGACTCTACGCCTGGGACTAGCGGGAGGGCCAACAGATACGCAGTATTTT.

The gene calls are TRBV5-1 and TRBJ2-5; weak D call: TRBD2 (5 bases). The germline V gene encodes CDR1 SGHRS and CDR2 YFSETQ. This CDR3 is 14 amino acids long. V gave up 6 bases and J gave up 5 bases, with 17 bases separating them. As DNA, the CDR3 is TGCGCCAGCAAGAGAGGGTCCACCTCCGAGACCCAGTACTTC. It specifies CASKRGSTSETQYF.

The V and J genes are TRBV6-5 and TRBJ1-1; D perhaps matches TRBD1 (5 bases). Per germline, CDR1 MNHEY and CDR2 SVGAGI. The ends were cut back, 5 bases at V and 0 bases at J, with 13 bases in the middle. This CDR3 contains 15 residues. CDR3 in DNA: TGTGCCAGCAGTATTTACCAGGGAATGAACACTGAAGCTTTCTTT. Its protein product is CASSIYQGMNTEAFF.

This chain uses TRBV19 with TRBJ1-2; maybe TRBD1 (6 bases). Deletions cut 7 bases from V and 4 bases from J, with 19 bases between. This CDR3 is built from 15 residues. The V gene's germline CDR1 is LNHDA and CDR2 SQIVND (reference sequence). The CDR3 nucleotides are TGTGCCAGTACCGTTGCGGACAGCGGATCCTATGGCTACACCTTC. Protein product: CASTVADSGSYGYTF.

This chain links TRBV10-3 with TRBJ1-6, with a possible D match to TRBD1 (6 bases). Trimming shortened V by 6 bases and J by 8 bases, and 11 bases separated the two germline ends. The germline V gene encodes CDR1 ENHRY and CDR2 SYGVKD. The length of the CDR3 is 13 residues. CDR3 sequence reads: CAIRRQDHSPLHF. The CDR3 DNA reads TGTGCCATCAGAAGACAGGATCATTCACCCCTCCACTTT.

V is TRBV6-2 or TRBV6-3 and J is TRBJ2-2, with D possibly TRBD1 on 6 matching bases. Germline values: CDR1 MNHEY, CDR2 SVGEGT. The V end was cut by 2 bases, the J end by 2 bases, with 15 bases between. This CDR3 contains 17 residues. DNA of the CDR3: TGTGCCAGCAGTTACCCTCTTAGGACAGTTAACACCGGGGAGCTGTTTTTT. Translated, it gives CASSYPLRTVNTGELFF.

The chain uses TRBV7-8 and TRBJ1-1, with 9 bases that match TRBD1. Germline V gives CDR1 SGHVS, CDR2 FQNEAQ. The CDR3 loop spans 16 amino acids. The junction had 9 bases not matched to a gene; V was cut back by 2 bases and J by 5 bases. Written as DNA, the CDR3 is TGTGCCAGCAGCTTAATTCTCGGGACAGGGATTACTGAAGCTTTCTTT. It translates to CASSLILGTGITEAFF. Drawing the rest from reference TRBV7-8 and TRBJ1-1, the complete variable domain is GAGVSQSPRYKVAKRGQDVALRCDPISGHVSLFWYQQALGQGPEFLTYFQNEAQLDKSGLPSDRFFAERPEGSVSTLKIQRTQQEDSAVYLCASSLILGTGITEAFFGQGTRLTVV.

V gene TRBV7-9 combines with J gene TRBJ1-2; D is uncertain. The germline gives CDR1 SEHNR, CDR2 FQNEAQ (reference sequence). The CDR3 runs to 13 residues. Trimming stripped 6 bases from V and 0 bases from J, with 8 bases between. The CDR3 sequence: CASRSLSNYGYTF. The CDR3 DNA sequence: TGTGCCAGCAGAAGCCTCTCTAACTATGGCTACACCTTC. Full variable domain (outside the CDR3, taken from reference TRBV7-9 and TRBJ1-2): DTGVSQNPRHKITKRGQNVTFRCDPISEHNRLYWYRQTLGQGPEFLTYFQNEAQLEKSRLLSDRFSAERPKGSFSTLEIQRTEQGDSAMYLCASRSLSNYGYTFGSGTRLTVV.